The 28 T cell receptor beta chains listed next were all sequenced from one sample in a study of siplizumab effects on memory and regulatory T cells. Libraries were prepared by immunoSEQ multiplex PCR; TCRdb keeps only in-frame clonotypes and omits some of them. The table includes around 100,000 clones, approximately 94% detected once. The sample was non-Treg CD4+ T cells sorted from blood. Every receptor here comes from a human donor in good health.

This clone was picked up one time. The genes are TRBV9 and TRBJ2-3; D remains unclear. This CDR3 is built from 13 residues. V lost 2 bases and J 2 bases, leaving 6 bases between the germline ends. Per the germline V gene, CDR1 is SGDLS and CDR2 is YYNGEE. CDR3 amino acids: CASSVAVTDTQYF. CDR3 nucleotides: TGTGCCAGCAGCGTGGCAGTCACAGATACGCAGTATTTT.

This clone has a single count. V and J are TRBV5-1 and TRBJ2-7; 7 bases map to TRBD2. Germline values: CDR1 SGHRS, CDR2 YFSETQ. Trimming removed 0 bases from V and 4 bases from J; junction bases left unmatched: 10. The CDR3 extends over 16 amino acids. The CDR3 reads CASSLAISGEGYEQYF. The CDR3 DNA reads TGCGCCAGCAGCTTGGCCATTTCGGGGGAGGGGTACGAGCAGTACTTC.

The chain employs TRBV6-1 and TRBJ2-3; possibly TRBD1 for D (5 bases). V lost 4 bases and J lost 0, with 11 bases in between. The CDR3 loop spans 15 amino acids. Germline V CDR1 and CDR2: MNHNS, SASEGT. CDR3 protein: CASSGRRTSTDTQYF. The CDR3 DNA sequence: TGTGCCAGCAGTGGTCGCCGGACAAGCACAGATACGCAGTATTTT.

This chain uses TRBV5-4 with TRBJ2-5; TRBD2 is a possible D gene (6 bases). The CDR3 runs to 14 residues. CDR1 and CDR2 (germline): SGHNT, YYREEE (reference sequence). Deletions cut 3 bases from V and 2 bases from J, with 11 bases between. CDR3 nucleotide sequence: TGTGCCAGCAGCTCCCAGCGGGCACAAGAGACCCAGTACTTC. This sequence encodes CASSSQRAQETQYF.

J is TRBJ2-1 and V is TRBV7-9, with 8 bases identical to TRBD2. The CDR3 contains 16 residues. Germline CDR1 reads SEHNR; CDR2 reads FQNEAQ (reference sequence). Trimming took 4 bases from V and 3 from J; bases not matched to a gene: 8. The CDR3 is CASSSPAGGYYNEQFF. DNA for the CDR3: TGTGCCAGCAGCTCCCCCGCGGGGGGATACTACAATGAGCAGTTCTTC.

This chain uses TRBV6-5 with TRBJ2-5; the match to TRBD2 covers 7 bases. The V gene's germline CDR1 is MNHEY and CDR2 SVGAGI. This CDR3 is built from 15 residues. Trimming cost V 5 bases and J 1 base; bases outside gene matches: 7. The CDR3 here is CASSPRGGGQETQYF. The CDR3 bases are TGTGCCAGCAGTCCCCGGGGCGGGGGCCAAGAGACCCAGTACTTC.

This chain links TRBV7-2 with TRBJ2-1, with 11 bases identical to TRBD2. This CDR3 spans 15 amino acids. V was clipped by 5 bases and J by 6 bases; unmatched bases: 6. Germline lookup yields CDR1 SGHTA and CDR2 FQGNSA. The CDR3 region is CASSQLAGGFNEQFF. For the CDR3, the DNA is TGTGCCAGCAGCCAATTAGCGGGAGGGTTCAATGAGCAGTTCTTC.

This chain joins TRBV28 and TRBJ2-2; 9 nucleotides agree with TRBD1. The germline V gene has CDR1 MDHEN and CDR2 SYDVKM. This CDR3 contains 16 residues. The junction had 8 bases not matched to a gene; V was cut back by 8 bases and J by 1 base. The CDR3 loop reads CASGPVGQGNTGELFF. CDR3 DNA: TGTGCCAGCGGGCCCGTGGGACAGGGGAACACCGGGGAGCTGTTTTTT.

The rearrangement links TRBV5-6 to TRBJ1-1; D might be TRBD1 (5 bases). The CDR3 runs 15 residues. The germline V gene has CDR1 SGHDT and CDR2 YYEEEE. Trimming stripped 1 base from V and 3 bases from J, with 13 bases between. The CDR3 region is CASSLWGMGDTEAFF. The CDR3 region has the DNA TGTGCCAGCAGCTTGTGGGGAATGGGGGACACTGAAGCTTTCTTT.

The chain uses TRBV13 and TRBJ2-4; 11 bases agree with TRBD2. The germline CDR1 and CDR2 sequences are PRHDT and FYEKMQ (reference sequence). V shed 4 bases and J 0 bases; nucleotides not matched to a gene: 11. The CDR3 sequence is 19 residues long. The CDR3 DNA reads as TGTGCCAGCAGCTCAGACGGACTAGCGGGTCGCCTAGCCAAAAACATTCAGTACTTC. Protein: CASSSDGLAGRLAKNIQYF.

The chain employs TRBV7-3 and TRBJ2-1; D gene ambiguous. Germline lookup yields CDR1 SGHTA and CDR2 FQGTGA. V lost 0 bases and J lost 9, with 18 bases in between. The CDR3 length is 16 residues. The DNA for the CDR3 is TGTGCCAGCAGCTTAACCTTGGGCCCGCCCCGGAGTGAGCAGTTCTTC. Its translation is CASSLTLGPPRSEQFF. Full variable domain (outside the CDR3, taken from reference TRBV7-3 and TRBJ2-1): GAGVSQTPSNKVTEKGKYVELRCDPISGHTALYWYRQSLGQGPEFLIYFQGTGAADDSGLPNDRFFAVRPEGSVSTLKIQRTERGDSAVYLCASSLTLGPPRSEQFFGPGTRLTVL.

This clone appeared a single time. The V call is TRBV5-4, the J call TRBJ2-7; 7 positions match TRBD2. Germline assignment: CDR1 SGHNT and CDR2 YYREEE (reference sequence). Trimming cost V 4 bases and J 1 base; bases outside gene matches: 11. This CDR3 contains 16 residues. DNA of the CDR3: TGTGCCAGCAGCCGGCCCCGGGCTAGCGGATCCTACGAGCAGTACTTC. Its protein product is CASSRPRASGSYEQYF.

The CDR3 protein is CASSLVGGEEQYF. The CDR3 nucleotides are TGTGCCAGCAGCCTCGTGGGGGGTGAAGAGCAGTACTTC. This chain links TRBV7-3 with TRBJ2-5; D is perhaps TRBD2 (6 bases). V lost 5 bases and J 11 bases, leaving 18 bases between the germline ends. The CDR3 sequence is 13 residues long. CDR1 SGHTA and CDR2 FQGTGA come from the germline V gene.

CDR3 sequence (DNA): TGTGCCAGCAGGAGGCGGGACAGCTACGAGCAGTACTTC. Translating it yields CASRRRDSYEQYF. The chain has TRBV9 and TRBJ2-7; maybe TRBD1 (7 bases). The CDR3 has 13 residues. Looked up from germline, CDR1 is SGDLS and CDR2 is YYNGEE. V lost 5 bases and J 3 bases, leaving 12 bases between the germline ends.

The J gene is TRBJ2-7, the V gene TRBV7-2, with TRBD1 matching 7 bases. CDR1 SGHTA and CDR2 FQGNSA come from the germline V gene. The CDR3 is made up of 16 amino acids. Losses at the gene ends were 1 base for V and 0 bases for J; bases not matched to a gene: 6. DNA for the CDR3: TGTGCCAGCAGCTTAGTGGGACAGATCCTCTCCTACGAGCAGTACTTC. Amino acids: CASSLVGQILSYEQYF.

This chain links TRBV13 with TRBJ1-3, with 7 bases identical to TRBD1. With 1 base clipped from V and 5 bases from J, the junction kept 2 bases outside the gene matches. Germline V gene sequence: CDR1 PRHDT, CDR2 FYEKMQ (reference sequence). This CDR3 has 14 amino acids. CDR3 sequence: CASSLETGRNTIYF. The CDR3, as DNA: TGTGCCAGCAGCTTAGAGACAGGGAGAAACACCATATATTTT.

V gene TRBV2 combines with J gene TRBJ1-2, with a weak D call TRBD1 (6 bases). The CDR3 extends over 11 amino acids. Germline V gene sequence: CDR1 SNHLY, CDR2 FYNNEI. The V gene lost 6 bases and the J gene lost 8 bases, with 10 bases spanning the gap. The CDR3 protein is CASSGQKGYTF. The CDR3 DNA follows: TGTGCCAGCAGCGGACAGAAGGGCTACACCTTC.

The chain combines TRBV28 with TRBJ2-7; no firm D call. Germline V gene lookup returns CDR1 MDHEN and CDR2 SYDVKM. The CDR3 is 14 residues long. V lost 3 bases, J lost 2 bases, and 11 bases lay in between. The CDR3 reads CASSFPRTTYEQYF. The CDR3 DNA reads as TGTGCCAGCAGTTTCCCTAGGACCACCTACGAGCAGTACTTC.

By share, this clone ranks as medium-sized. The chain has TRBV5-1 and TRBJ2-7; the D gene is possibly TRBD2 (6 bases). CDR1 is SGHRS and CDR2 is YFSETQ in the germline V gene. Trimming removed 4 bases from V and 2 bases from J, with 13 bases in between. The CDR3 contains 14 residues. The CDR3 DNA reads as TGCGCCAGCAGCCCCCTAGCGCAAACCTACGAGCAGTACTTC. Amino acid sequence: CASSPLAQTYEQYF.

The chain couples TRBV7-3 to TRBJ2-7, with TRBD2 identical over 7 bases. Looked up from germline, CDR1 is SGHTA and CDR2 is FQGTGA. This CDR3 comprises 15 residues. Losses at the gene ends were 2 bases for V and 2 bases for J; bases not matched to a gene: 6. Here the CDR3 DNA reads TGTGCCAGCAGCTTATTACCTAGCGGAGCCTACGAGCAGTACTTC. Translating gives CASSLLPSGAYEQYF.

The rearrangement links TRBV18 to TRBJ1-1; D perhaps matches TRBD1 (5 bases). The V end was cut by 4 bases, the J end by 5 bases, with 17 bases between. Germline assignment: CDR1 KGHSH and CDR2 LQKENI. The CDR3 loop spans 15 amino acids. CDR3 in DNA: TGTGCCAGCTCACGACAAGGCAGGGCCGGGACTGAAGCTTTCTTT. Encoded protein: CASSRQGRAGTEAFF.

This chain joins TRBV19 and TRBJ2-1; no definite D call. V shed 7 bases and J shed 0 bases, with 13 bases lying between them. Germline values: CDR1 LNHDA, CDR2 SQIVND (reference sequence). The CDR3 has 15 residues. The chain's CDR3 is CASTAYTRSYNEQFF. In nucleotides, the CDR3 is TGTGCCAGTACCGCATACACCCGCTCCTACAATGAGCAGTTCTTC.

The chain uses TRBV11-2 and TRBJ1-5, with unresolved D. This CDR3 is built from 13 residues. Germline V gives CDR1 SGHAT, CDR2 FQNNGV. The germline V and J ends were trimmed by 1 base and 6 bases, with 7 bases remaining between them. CDR3: CASSLGDRQPQHF. In DNA form, the CDR3 reads TGTGCCAGCAGCTTAGGTGATCGTCAGCCCCAGCATTTT.

This clone was seen once. The chain carries TRBV5-1 and TRBJ2-3; D perhaps matches TRBD2 (5 bases). The CDR3 extends over 14 amino acids. The germline CDR1 and CDR2 sequences are SGHRS and YFSETQ. Trimming cost V 0 bases and J 4 bases, with 9 bases left between them. DNA of the CDR3: TGCGCCAGCAGCTTGGGTAGCGAACCAGATACGCAGTATTTT. It is translated as CASSLGSEPDTQYF.

This CDR3 is CASSVQIGETQYF. The CDR3 nucleotides are TGTGCCAGCAGCGTACAAATAGGGGAGACCCAGTACTTC. J is TRBJ2-5 and V is TRBV9, with unresolved D. In germline, CDR1 is SGDLS, CDR2 YYNGEE. The CDR3 totals 13 residues. The germline V and J ends were trimmed by 1 base and 5 bases, with 9 bases remaining between them. The full variable domain, completed using reference TRBV9 and TRBJ2-5, is DSGVTQTPKHLITATGQRVTLRCSPRSGDLSVYWYQQSLDQGLQFLIQYYNGEERAKGNILERFSAQQFPDLHSELNLSSLELGDSALYFCASSVQIGETQYFGPGTRLLVL.

The chain recombines TRBV2 with TRBJ1-2; possibly TRBD1 for D (5 bases). This CDR3 is built from 12 residues. Germline V CDR1 and CDR2: SNHLY, FYNNEI. V gave up 9 bases and J gave up 6 bases, with 14 bases separating them. The CDR3 is CASDPPGDGYTF. The CDR3 DNA is TGTGCCAGTGACCCGCCGGGGGATGGCTACACCTTC.

By sample fraction, this clone is medium-sized. J is TRBJ1-5 and V is TRBV6-6, with D possibly matching TRBD1 (5 bases). There are 13 residues in the CDR3. Germline CDR1 MNHNY, CDR2 SVGAGI (reference sequence). V lost 4 bases and J lost 1, with 5 bases in between. CDR3 residues: CASSSGSNQPQHF. The CDR3 bases are TGTGCCAGCAGTTCAGGGAGCAATCAGCCCCAGCATTTT.

CDR3 sequence (DNA): TGTGCCAGCAGCTCTCAACTAGCGGGGAGCTACAATGAGCAGTTCTTC. It is translated as CASSSQLAGSYNEQFF. The chain uses TRBV5-4 and TRBJ2-1, with 10 bases aligning to TRBD2. CDR3 length equals 16 residues. Losses at the gene ends were 3 bases for V and 3 bases for J; bases not matched to a gene: 6. CDR1 SGHNT and CDR2 YYREEE come from the germline V gene (reference sequence). The full variable domain, with the rest looked up from reference TRBV5-4 and TRBJ2-1, is ETGVTQSPTHLIKTRGQQVTLRCSSQSGHNTVSWYQQALGQGPQFIFQYYREEENGRGNFPPRFSGLQFPNYSSELNVNALELDDSALYLCASSSQLAGSYNEQFFGPGTRLTVL.